The 6 T cell receptor beta chains below come from one sample, sequenced in a study of blood T cell repertoires in COVID-19. Profiled with immunoSEQ multiplex PCR; TCRdb holds only in-frame clones, not every one. The sample carries about 39,000 clones, roughly 94% recorded once. The sequencing sample was made of peripheral blood. These receptor sequences come from a human donor with active COVID-19. The donor label of this sample is uncertain.

The J gene is TRBJ1-1, the V gene TRBV12-5; 9 nucleotides agree with TRBD1. From germline, CDR1 is LGHNT and CDR2 FRNRAP. CDR3 length: 16 amino acids. V shed 9 bases and J 1 base; nucleotides not matched to a gene: 12. CDR3 DNA sequence: TGTGCTAGCGCGACCGGGACAGGGTCGAAGAACACTGAAGCTTTCTTT. Amino acid sequence: CASATGTGSKNTEAFF.

CDR3 amino acids: CASSSIRGQGADTEAFF. CDR3 DNA: TGTGCCAGCAGTTCAATAAGGGGACAGGGGGCAGACACTGAAGCTTTCTTT. The chain recombines TRBV28 with TRBJ1-1; 12 bases match TRBD1. Germline lookup yields CDR1 MDHEN and CDR2 SYDVKM. This CDR3 is 17 amino acids long. After removal of 4 bases from V and 3 bases from J, the junction contained 9 bases not matched to a gene.

The rearrangement uses TRBV5-1 and TRBJ2-3, with a weak D call TRBD2 (6 bases). Trimming shortened V by 3 bases and J by 2 bases, and 16 bases separated the two germline ends. Germline V CDR1 and CDR2: SGHRS, YFSETQ. This CDR3 has 16 amino acids. In nucleotides, the CDR3 is TGCGCCAGCAGCTCCGCTGGAGGGCAGCACACAGATACGCAGTATTTT. This sequence encodes CASSSAGGQHTDTQYF.

V usage is TRBV6-6 and J usage is TRBJ1-2; 8 nucleotides line up with TRBD1. Germline V CDR1 and CDR2: MNHNY, SVGAGI (reference sequence). V gave up 2 bases and J gave up 7 bases; unmatched junction bases: 6. This CDR3 has 14 residues. Here the CDR3 reads CASSYDGDRSGYTF. The DNA for the CDR3 is TGTGCCAGCAGTTACGATGGGGACAGGTCTGGCTACACCTTC.

The rearrangement links TRBV5-8 to TRBJ2-5; perhaps TRBD2 as D (6 bases). The CDR3 spans 17 residues. V was pared by 2 bases and J by 2 bases, with 19 bases between. Germline V gene lookup returns CDR1 SGHTS and CDR2 YDEGEE. This CDR3 reads CASSFRRLGRGQETQYF. In DNA form, the CDR3 reads TGTGCCAGCAGCTTTAGGAGGCTGGGTCGGGGGCAAGAGACCCAGTACTTC. Full variable domain (outside the CDR3, taken from reference TRBV5-8 and TRBJ2-5): EAGVTQSPTHLIKTRGQQATLRCSPISGHTSVYWYQQALGLGLQFLLWYDEGEERNRGNFPPRFSGRQFPNYSSELNVNALELEDSALYLCASSFRRLGRGQETQYFGPGTRLLVL.

The rearrangement joins TRBV29-1 to TRBJ1-6; tentatively, D is TRBD1 (5 bases). In germline, CDR1 is SQVTM, CDR2 ANQGSEA. This CDR3 is built from 14 residues. V lost 7 bases to trimming and J lost 4 bases, with 14 bases between them. For the CDR3, the DNA is TGCAGCGCCGAAGATCCAGGGTATAATTCACCCCTCCACTTT. Residues: CSAEDPGYNSPLHF. The whole variable domain, filled in from reference TRBV29-1 and TRBJ1-6, reads SAVISQKPSRDICQRGTSLTIQCQVDSQVTMMFWYRQQPGQSLTLIATANQGSEATYESGFVIDKFPISRPNLTFSTLTVSNMSPEDSSIYLCSAEDPGYNSPLHFGNGTRLTVT.